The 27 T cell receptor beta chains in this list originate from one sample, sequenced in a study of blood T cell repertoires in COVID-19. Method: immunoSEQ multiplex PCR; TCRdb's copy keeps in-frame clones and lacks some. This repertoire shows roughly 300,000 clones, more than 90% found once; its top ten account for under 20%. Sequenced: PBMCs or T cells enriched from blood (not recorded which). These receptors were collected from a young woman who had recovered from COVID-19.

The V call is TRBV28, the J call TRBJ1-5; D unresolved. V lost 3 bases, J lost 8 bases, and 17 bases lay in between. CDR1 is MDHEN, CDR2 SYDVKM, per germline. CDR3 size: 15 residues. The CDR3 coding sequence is TGTGCCAGCAGTTTGGATACAGATTATCAAGAGCCCCAGCATTTT. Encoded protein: CASSLDTDYQEPQHF.

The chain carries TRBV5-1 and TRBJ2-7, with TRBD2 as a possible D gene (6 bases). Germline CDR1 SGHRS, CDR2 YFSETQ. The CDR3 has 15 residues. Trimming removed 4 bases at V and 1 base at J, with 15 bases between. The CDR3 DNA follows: TGCGCCAGCAGCGATGTTAGCGGAGATTCCTACGAGCAGTACTTC. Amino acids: CASSDVSGDSYEQYF.

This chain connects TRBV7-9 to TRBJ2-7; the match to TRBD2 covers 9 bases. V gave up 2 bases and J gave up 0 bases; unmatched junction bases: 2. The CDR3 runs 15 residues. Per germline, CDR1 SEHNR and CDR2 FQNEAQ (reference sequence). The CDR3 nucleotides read TGTGCCAGCAGCTTAACTAGCGGGTACTCCTACGAGCAGTACTTC. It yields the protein CASSLTSGYSYEQYF.

The CDR3 bases are TGTGCCAGCAGCTTAGGCCGGGGGGTAACCTCTGGAAACACCATATATTTT. This encodes CASSLGRGVTSGNTIYF. This chain uses TRBV7-2 with TRBJ1-3; maybe TRBD1 (5 bases). The CDR3 loop spans 17 amino acids. Germline V gene sequence: CDR1 SGHTA, CDR2 FQGNSA. V lost 1 base and J 0 bases, leaving 13 bases between the germline ends.

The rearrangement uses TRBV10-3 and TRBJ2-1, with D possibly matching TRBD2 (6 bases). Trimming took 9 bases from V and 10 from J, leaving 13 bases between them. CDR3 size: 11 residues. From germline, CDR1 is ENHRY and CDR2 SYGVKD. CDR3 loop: CAMGRGTEQFF. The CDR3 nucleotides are TGTGCCATGGGTCGCGGGACCGAGCAGTTCTTC.

CDR3 protein: CASSFEGMSTGELFF. The CDR3 DNA is TGTGCCAGCAGTTTTGAGGGAATGAGCACCGGGGAGCTGTTTTTT. V and J are TRBV27 and TRBJ2-2; D possibly corresponds to TRBD2 (5 bases). V was pared by 3 bases and J by 4 bases, with 12 bases between. Germline V gene lookup returns CDR1 MNHEY and CDR2 SMNVEV (reference sequence). This CDR3 region has 15 residues.

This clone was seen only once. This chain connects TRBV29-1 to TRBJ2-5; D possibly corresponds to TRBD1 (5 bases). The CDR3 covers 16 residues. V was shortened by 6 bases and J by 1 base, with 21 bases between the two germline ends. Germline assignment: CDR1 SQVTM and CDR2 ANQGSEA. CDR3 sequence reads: CSVKEGVYSLQETQYF. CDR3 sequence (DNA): TGCAGCGTCAAAGAAGGGGTTTACAGCCTCCAAGAGACCCAGTACTTC.

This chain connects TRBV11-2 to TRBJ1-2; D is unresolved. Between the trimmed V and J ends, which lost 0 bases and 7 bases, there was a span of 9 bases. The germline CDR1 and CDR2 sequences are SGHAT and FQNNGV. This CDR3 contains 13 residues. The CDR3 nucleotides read TGTGCCAGCAGCTTAGAGACTTCGGGTGGCTACACCTTC. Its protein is CASSLETSGGYTF.

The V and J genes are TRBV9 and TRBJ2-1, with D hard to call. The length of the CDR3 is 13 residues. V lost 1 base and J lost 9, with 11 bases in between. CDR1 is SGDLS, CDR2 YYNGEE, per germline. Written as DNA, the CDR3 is TGTGCCAGCAGCGTAACTTCCGTACGTGAGCAGTTCTTC. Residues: CASSVTSVREQFF.

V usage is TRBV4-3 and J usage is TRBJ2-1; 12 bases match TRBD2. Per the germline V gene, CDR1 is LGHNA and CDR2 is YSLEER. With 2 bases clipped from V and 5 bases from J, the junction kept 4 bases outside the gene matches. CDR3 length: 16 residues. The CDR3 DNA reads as TGCGCCAGCAGCCAATCACTAGCGGGAGGTAACAATGAGCAGTTCTTC. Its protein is CASSQSLAGGNNEQFF.

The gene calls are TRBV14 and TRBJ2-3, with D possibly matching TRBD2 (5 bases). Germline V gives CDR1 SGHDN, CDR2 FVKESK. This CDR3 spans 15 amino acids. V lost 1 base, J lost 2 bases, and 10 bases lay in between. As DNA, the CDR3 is TGTGCCAGCAGCCAAGGGGAGCGAGACACAGATACGCAGTATTTT. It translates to CASSQGERDTDTQYF.

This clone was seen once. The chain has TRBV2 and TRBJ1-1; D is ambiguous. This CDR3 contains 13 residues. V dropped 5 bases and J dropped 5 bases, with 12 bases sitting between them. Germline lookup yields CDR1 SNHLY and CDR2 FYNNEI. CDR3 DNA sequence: TGTGCCAGCAGTCCCCTTCCGGGGACTGAAGCTTTCTTT. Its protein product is CASSPLPGTEAFF.

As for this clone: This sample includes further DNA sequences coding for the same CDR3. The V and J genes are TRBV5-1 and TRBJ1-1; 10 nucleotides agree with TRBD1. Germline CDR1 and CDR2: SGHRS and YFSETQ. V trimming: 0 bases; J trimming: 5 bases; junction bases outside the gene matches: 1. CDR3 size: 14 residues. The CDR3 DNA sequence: TGCGCCAGCAGCTTGGGGACAGGGGGAACTGAAGCTTTCTTT. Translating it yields CASSLGTGGTEAFF.

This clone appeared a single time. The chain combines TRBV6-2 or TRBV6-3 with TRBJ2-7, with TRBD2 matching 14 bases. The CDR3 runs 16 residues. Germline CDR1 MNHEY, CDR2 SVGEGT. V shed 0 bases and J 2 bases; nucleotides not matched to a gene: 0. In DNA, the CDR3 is TGTGCCAGCAGTTACTCGACTAGCGGGGGGGCCTACGAGCAGTACTTC. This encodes CASSYSTSGGAYEQYF.

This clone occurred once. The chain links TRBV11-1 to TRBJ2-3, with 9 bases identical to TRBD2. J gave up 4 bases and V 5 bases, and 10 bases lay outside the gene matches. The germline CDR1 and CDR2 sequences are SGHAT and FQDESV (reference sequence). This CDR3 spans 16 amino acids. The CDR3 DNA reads TGTGCCAGCAGCATACCGGGACTAGCAATCGCAGATACGCAGTATTTT. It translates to CASSIPGLAIADTQYF.

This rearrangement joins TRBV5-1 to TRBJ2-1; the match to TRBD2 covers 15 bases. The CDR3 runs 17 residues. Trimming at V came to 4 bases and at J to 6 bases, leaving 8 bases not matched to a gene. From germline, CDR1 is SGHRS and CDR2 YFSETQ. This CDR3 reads CASSPGLAGGTTNEQFF. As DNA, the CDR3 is TGCGCCAGCAGCCCGGGACTAGCGGGGGGCACGACCAATGAGCAGTTCTTC.

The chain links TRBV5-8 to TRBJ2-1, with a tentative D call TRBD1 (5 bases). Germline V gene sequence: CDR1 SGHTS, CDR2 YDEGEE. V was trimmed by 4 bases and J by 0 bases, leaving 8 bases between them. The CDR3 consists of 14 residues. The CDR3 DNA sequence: TGTGCCAGCAGCCAGGGCCCCTCCTACAATGAGCAGTTCTTC. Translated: CASSQGPSYNEQFF. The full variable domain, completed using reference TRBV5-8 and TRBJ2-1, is EAGVTQSPTHLIKTRGQQATLRCSPISGHTSVYWYQQALGLGLQFLLWYDEGEERNRGNFPPRFSGRQFPNYSSELNVNALELEDSALYLCASSQGPSYNEQFFGPGTRLTVL.

Here the CDR3 DNA reads TGTGCCAGCAGTCAAGGGGGACTCGGGAGGATGGAGCAGTTCTTC. Translating gives CASSQGGLGRMEQFF. The gene calls are TRBV7-9 and TRBJ2-1, with a tentative D call TRBD2 (7 bases). V was clipped by 6 bases and J by 10 bases, with 22 bases between them. The V gene's germline CDR1 is SEHNR and CDR2 FQNEAQ (reference sequence). The CDR3 is 15 residues long.

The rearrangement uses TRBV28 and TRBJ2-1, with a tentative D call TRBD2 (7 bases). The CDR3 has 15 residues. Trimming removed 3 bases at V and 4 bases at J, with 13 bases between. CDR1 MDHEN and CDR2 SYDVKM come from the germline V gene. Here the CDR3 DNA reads TGTGCCAGCAGTTTCTCTAGGGGGGGATACAATGAGCAGTTCTTC. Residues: CASSFSRGGYNEQFF.

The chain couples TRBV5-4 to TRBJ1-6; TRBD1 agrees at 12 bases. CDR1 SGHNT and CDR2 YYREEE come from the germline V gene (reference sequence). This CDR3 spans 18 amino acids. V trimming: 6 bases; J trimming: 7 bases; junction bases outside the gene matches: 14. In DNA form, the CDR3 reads TGTGCCAGCACCCTGCGGGGACAGGGGGCACGTTGGAATTCACCCCTCCACTTT. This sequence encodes CASTLRGQGARWNSPLHF.

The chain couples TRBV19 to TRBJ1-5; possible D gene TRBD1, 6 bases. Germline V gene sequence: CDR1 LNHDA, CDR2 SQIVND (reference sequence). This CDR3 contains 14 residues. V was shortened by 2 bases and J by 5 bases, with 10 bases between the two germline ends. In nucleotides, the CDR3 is TGTGCCAGTAGTATAACAGGGTGGGATCAGCCCCAGCATTTT. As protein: CASSITGWDQPQHF. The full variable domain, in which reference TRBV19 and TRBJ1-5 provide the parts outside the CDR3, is DGGITQSPKYLFRKEGQNVTLSCEQNLNHDAMYWYRQDPGQGLRLIYYSQIVNDFQKGDIAEGYSVSREKKESFPLTVTSAQKNPTAFYLCASSITGWDQPQHFGDGTRLSIL.

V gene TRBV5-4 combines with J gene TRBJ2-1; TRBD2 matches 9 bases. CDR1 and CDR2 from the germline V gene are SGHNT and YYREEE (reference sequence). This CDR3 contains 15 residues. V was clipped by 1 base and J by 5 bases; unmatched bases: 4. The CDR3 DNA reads TGTGCCAGCAGCTTGAGACTAGCGGAGGACAATGAGCAGTTCTTC. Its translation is CASSLRLAEDNEQFF.

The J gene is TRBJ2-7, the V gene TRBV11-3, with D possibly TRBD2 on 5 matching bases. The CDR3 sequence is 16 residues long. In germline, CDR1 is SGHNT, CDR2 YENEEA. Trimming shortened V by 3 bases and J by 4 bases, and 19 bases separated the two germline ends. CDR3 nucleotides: TGTGCCAGCAGCTTGGGTGGACCGGGGTCCGCGTACGAGCAGTACTTC. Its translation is CASSLGGPGSAYEQYF.

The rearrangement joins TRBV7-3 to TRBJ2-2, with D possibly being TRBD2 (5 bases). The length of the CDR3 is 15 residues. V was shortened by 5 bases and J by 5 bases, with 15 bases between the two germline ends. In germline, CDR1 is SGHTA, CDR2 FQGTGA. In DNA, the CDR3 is TGTGCCAGCAGCCCACCGGGATTGGGGACCGGGGAGCTGTTTTTT. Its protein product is CASSPPGLGTGELFF.

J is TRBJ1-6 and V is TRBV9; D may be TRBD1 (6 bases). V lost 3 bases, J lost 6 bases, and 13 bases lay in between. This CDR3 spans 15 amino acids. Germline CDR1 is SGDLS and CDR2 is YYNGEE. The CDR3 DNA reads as TGTGCCAGCAGCGGGCAGGGGCGCTTTAATTCACCCCTCCACTTT. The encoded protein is CASSGQGRFNSPLHF.

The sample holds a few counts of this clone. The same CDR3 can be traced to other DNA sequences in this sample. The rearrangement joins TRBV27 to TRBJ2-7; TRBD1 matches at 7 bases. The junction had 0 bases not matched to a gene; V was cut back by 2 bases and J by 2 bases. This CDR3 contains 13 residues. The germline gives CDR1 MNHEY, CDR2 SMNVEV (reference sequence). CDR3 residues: CASSLGTAYEQYF. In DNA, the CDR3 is TGTGCCAGCAGTTTAGGGACAGCCTACGAGCAGTACTTC.

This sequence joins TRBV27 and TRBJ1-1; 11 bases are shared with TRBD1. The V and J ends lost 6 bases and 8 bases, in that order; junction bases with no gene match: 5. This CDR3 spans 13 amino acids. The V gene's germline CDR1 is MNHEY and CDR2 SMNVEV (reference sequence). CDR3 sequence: CASRLGTGGEAFF. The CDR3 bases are TGTGCCAGCAGACTCGGGACAGGGGGAGAAGCTTTCTTT.